This entry features one TCR beta chain sequence. The PCR used 60 Vbeta and 13 Jbeta primers. The protocol was immunoSEQ multiplex PCR, while the TCRdb copy is restricted to in-frame clones and leaves out a portion. Of 150,000 or so clones listed, 75% to 85% were seen once; the top ten hold approximately 8%. This record belongs to a study of cytomegalovirus exposure and HLA in healthy donors. This CDR3 has 14 residues. Germline loops: CDR1 SGHRS, CDR2 YFSETQ. The sample taken for sequencing was PBMCs. This sequence was found in a man aged 25-45 years in good health and CMV-seropositive. The rearrangement links TRBV5-1 to TRBJ2-5; 8 bases line up with TRBD1. The J call may be faulty, since TRBJ2-7 better matches the DNA end. CDR3 amino acids: CASSLDRVGGEQYF. The CDR3 region has the DNA TGCGCCAGCAGCCTGGACAGGGTCGGAGGCGAGCAGTACTTC.